The sequence of this T cell receptor beta chain was determined in a study of cytomegalovirus exposure and HLA in healthy donors. Study summary: An earlier analysis identified 120 million or so unique TCR beta sequences in about 179 million T cells. Study-wide points: Cytomegalovirus-associated TCR beta chains were listed, numbering approximately 150. Later on, a genetic analysis was performed. It linked a missense variant in DCLRE1C with V- and J-gene trimming of TCR beta.

Notes on this clone: Its specificity is unknown.

PCR primers comprised 60 Vbeta and 13 Jbeta primers. Method: immunoSEQ multiplex PCR; TCRdb's copy keeps in-frame clones and lacks some. The sample holds around 180,000 clones, about four fifths seen once. The CDR3 extends over 15 amino acids. Germline V CDR1 and CDR2: ENHRY, SYGVKD. Trimming left V 2 bases short and J 4 bases short, with 11 bases between. This rearrangement joins TRBV10-3 to TRBJ2-2; perhaps TRBD2 as D (5 bases). The TCR sequence derives from a young woman in good health and CMV-seropositive. The sequencing input was PBMCs. This chain's CDR3 is CAISEHLAGTGELFF. In nucleotides, the CDR3 is TGTGCCATCAGTGAGCACCTTGCGGGCACCGGGGAGCTGTTTTTT.